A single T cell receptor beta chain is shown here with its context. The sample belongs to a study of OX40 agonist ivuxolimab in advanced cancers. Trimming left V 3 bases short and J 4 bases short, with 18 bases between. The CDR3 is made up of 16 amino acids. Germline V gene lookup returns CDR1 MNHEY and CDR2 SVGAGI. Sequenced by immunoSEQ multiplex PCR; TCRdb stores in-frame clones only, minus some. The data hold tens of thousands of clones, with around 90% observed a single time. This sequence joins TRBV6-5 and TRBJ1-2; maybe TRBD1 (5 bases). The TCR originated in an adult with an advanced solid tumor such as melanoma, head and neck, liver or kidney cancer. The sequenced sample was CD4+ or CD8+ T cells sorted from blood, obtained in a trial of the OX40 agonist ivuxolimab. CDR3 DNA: TGTGCCAGCAGTTATACCACAGGCGAAGCGGGCTATGGCTACACCTTC. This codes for CASSYTTGEAGYGYTF.